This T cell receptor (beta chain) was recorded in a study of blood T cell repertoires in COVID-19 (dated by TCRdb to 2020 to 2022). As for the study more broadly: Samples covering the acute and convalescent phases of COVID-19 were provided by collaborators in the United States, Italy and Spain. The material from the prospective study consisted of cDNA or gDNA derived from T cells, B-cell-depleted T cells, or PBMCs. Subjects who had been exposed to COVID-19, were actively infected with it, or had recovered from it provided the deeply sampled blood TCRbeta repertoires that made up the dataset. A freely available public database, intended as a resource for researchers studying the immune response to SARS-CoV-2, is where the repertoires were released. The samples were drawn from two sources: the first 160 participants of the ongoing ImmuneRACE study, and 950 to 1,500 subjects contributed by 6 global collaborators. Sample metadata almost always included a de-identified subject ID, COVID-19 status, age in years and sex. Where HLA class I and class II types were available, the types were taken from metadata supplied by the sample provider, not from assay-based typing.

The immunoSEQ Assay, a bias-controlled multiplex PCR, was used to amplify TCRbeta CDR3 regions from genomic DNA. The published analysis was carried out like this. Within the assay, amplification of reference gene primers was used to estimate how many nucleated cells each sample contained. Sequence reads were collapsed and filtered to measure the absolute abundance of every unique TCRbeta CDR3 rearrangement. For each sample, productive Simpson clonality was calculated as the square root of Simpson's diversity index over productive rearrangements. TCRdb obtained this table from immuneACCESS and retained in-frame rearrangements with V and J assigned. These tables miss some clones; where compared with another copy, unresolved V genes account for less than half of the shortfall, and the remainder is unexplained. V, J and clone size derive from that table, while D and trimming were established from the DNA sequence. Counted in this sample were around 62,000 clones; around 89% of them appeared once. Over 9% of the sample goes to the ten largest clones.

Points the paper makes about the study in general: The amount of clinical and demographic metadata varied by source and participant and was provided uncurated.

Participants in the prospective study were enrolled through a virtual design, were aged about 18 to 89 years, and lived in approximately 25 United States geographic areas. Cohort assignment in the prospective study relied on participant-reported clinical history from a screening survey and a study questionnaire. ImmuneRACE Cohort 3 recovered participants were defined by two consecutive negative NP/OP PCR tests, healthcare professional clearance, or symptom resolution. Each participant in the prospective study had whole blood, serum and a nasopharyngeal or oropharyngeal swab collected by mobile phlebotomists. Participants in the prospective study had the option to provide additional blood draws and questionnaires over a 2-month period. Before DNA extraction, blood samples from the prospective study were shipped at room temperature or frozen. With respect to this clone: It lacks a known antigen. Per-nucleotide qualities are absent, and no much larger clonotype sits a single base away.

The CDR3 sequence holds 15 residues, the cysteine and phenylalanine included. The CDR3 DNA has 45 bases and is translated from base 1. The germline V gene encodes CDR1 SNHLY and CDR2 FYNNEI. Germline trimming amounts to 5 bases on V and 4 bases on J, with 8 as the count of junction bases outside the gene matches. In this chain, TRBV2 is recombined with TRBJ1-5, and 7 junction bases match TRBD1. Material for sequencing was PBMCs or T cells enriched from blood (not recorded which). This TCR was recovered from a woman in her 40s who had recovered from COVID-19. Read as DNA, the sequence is TGTGCCAGCAGTCAGGAGGGGGCTGGAAATCAGCCCCAGCATTTT. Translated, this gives CASSQEGAGNQPQHF.